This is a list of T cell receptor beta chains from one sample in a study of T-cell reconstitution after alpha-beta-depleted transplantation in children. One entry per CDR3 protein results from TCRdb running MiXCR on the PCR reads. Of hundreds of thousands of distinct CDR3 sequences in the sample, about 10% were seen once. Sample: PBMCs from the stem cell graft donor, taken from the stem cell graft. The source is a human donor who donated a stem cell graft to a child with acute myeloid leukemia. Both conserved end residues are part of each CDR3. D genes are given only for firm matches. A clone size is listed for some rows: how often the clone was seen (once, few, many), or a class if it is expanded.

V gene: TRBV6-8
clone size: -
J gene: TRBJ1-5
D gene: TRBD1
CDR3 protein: CATPGGGNQPQHF
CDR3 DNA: TGTGCCACACCAGGGGGCGGGAATCAGCCCCAGCATTTT

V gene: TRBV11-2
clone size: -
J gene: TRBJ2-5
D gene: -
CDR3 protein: CASSPGIPQETQYF
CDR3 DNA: TGTGCCAGCAGCCCGGGGATACCCCAAGAGACCCAGTACTTC

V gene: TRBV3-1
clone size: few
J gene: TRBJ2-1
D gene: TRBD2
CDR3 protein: CACSPFSGSANEQFF
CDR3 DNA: TGTGCCTGCAGCCCCTTTAGCGGGAGTGCCAATGAGCAGTTCTTC

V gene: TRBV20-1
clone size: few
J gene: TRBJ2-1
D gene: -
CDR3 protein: CSARDDTGTAYNEQFF
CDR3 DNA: TGCAGTGCTAGAGATGATACCGGGACTGCTTACAATGAGCAGTTCTTC

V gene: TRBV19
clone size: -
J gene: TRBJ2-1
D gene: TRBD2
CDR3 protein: CASSNGAGGAYNEQFF
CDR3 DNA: TGTGCCAGTAGTAATGGGGCGGGAGGTGCCTACAATGAGCAGTTCTTC

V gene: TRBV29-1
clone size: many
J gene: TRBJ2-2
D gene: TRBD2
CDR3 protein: CSVEVMTRGRVTGELFF
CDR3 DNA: TGCAGCGTTGAGGTTATGACGCGCGGGAGGGTCACCGGGGAGCTGTTTTTT

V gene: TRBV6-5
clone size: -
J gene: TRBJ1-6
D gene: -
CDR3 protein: CASSYSNLQGYNSPLHF
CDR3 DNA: TGTGCCAGCAGTTACTCCAATCTACAGGGCTATAATTCACCCCTCCACTTT

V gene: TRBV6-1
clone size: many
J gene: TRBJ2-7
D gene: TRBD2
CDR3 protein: CASRPSIAGGYEQYF
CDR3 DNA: TGTGCCAGCAGGCCGTCGATAGCGGGAGGATACGAGCAGTACTTC

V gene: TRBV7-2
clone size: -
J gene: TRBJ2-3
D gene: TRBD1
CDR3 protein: CASSLEEWDRDTQYF
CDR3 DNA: TGTGCCAGCAGCTTAGAAGAGTGGGACAGAGATACGCAGTATTTT

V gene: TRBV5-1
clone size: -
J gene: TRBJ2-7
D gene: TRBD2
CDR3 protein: CASSSGTSGSSYEQYF
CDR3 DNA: TGCGCCAGCAGCTCAGGGACTAGCGGGAGCTCCTACGAGCAGTACTTC

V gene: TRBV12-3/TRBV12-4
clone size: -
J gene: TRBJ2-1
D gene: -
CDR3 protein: CASSLAGGRAYNEQFF
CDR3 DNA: TGTGCCAGCAGTTTAGCGGGCGGACGAGCCTACAATGAGCAGTTCTTC

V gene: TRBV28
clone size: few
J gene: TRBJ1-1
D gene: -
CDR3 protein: CASSQAPRGTEAFF
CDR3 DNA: TGTGCCAGCAGCCAGGCCCCGAGGGGTACTGAAGCTTTCTTT

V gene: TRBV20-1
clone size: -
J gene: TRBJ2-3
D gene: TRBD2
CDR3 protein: CSARVSGITLTDTQYF
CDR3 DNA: TGCAGTGCTAGAGTTAGCGGGATTACCCTCACAGATACGCAGTATTTT

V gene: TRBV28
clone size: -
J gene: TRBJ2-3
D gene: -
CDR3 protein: CASSFGATFSTDTQYF
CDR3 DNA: TGTGCCAGCAGTTTCGGCGCGACGTTCAGCACAGATACGCAGTATTTT

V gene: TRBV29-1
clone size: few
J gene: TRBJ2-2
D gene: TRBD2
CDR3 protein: CSVRTSGSSGTGELFF
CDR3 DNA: TGCAGCGTTCGGACTAGCGGGAGCAGCGGTACCGGGGAGCTGTTTTTT

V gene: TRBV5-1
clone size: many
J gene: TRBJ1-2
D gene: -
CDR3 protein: CASSLSGTLEGYTF
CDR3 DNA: TGCGCCAGCAGCTTGTCAGGGACTTTGGAAGGCTACACCTTC

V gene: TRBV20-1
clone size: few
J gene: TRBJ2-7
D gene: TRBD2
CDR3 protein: CSASRTSVEQYF
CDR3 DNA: TGCAGTGCTAGCCGGACTAGCGTCGAGCAGTACTTC

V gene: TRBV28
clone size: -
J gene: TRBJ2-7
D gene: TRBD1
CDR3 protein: CASSQSGQGAGEQYF
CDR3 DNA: TGTGCCAGCAGCCAATCCGGACAGGGGGCTGGCGAGCAGTACTTC

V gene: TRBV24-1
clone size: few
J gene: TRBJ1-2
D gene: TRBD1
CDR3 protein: CATSERTGSSNYGYTF
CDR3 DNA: TGTGCCACCAGTGAGCGGACAGGGAGTTCTAACTATGGCTACACCTTC

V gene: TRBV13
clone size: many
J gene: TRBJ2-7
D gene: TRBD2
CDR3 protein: CASSPGTSGRSYEQYF
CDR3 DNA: TGTGCCAGCAGCCCGGGGACTAGCGGGAGGTCCTACGAGCAGTACTTC

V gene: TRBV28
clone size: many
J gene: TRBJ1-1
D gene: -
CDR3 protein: CASSSSLGPGSDTEAFF
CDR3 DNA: TGTGCCAGCAGCTCGTCCCTAGGGCCGGGATCGGACACTGAAGCTTTCTTT

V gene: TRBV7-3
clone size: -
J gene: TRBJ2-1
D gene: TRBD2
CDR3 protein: CASSNGLAGGGNEQFF
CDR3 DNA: TGTGCCAGCAGCAATGGACTAGCGGGAGGGGGAAATGAGCAGTTCTTC

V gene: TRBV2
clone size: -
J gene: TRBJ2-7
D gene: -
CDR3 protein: CASTDHEQYF
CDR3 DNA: TGTGCCAGCACTGACCACGAGCAGTACTTC

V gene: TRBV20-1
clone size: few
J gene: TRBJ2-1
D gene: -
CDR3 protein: CSARDPGVGSYNEQFF
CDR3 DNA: TGCAGTGCTAGAGATCCAGGGGTTGGGTCCTACAATGAGCAGTTCTTC

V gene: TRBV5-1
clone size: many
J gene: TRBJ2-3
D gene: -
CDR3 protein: CASSTGTPGTDTQYF
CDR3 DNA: TGCGCCAGCAGCACCGGGACTCCGGGAACAGATACGCAGTATTTT

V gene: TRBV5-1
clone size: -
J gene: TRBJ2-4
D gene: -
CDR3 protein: CASSLNLAKNIQYF
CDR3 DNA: TGCGCCAGCAGCCTCAACTTAGCCAAAAACATTCAGTACTTC

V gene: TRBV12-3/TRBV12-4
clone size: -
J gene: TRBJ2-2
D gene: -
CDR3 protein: CAFAPSANTGELFF
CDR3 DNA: TGTGCCTTTGCCCCGTCGGCGAACACCGGGGAGCTGTTTTTT

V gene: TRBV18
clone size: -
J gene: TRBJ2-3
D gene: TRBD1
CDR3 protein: CASATGTDTQYF
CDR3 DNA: TGTGCCAGCGCGACAGGGACAGATACGCAGTATTTT

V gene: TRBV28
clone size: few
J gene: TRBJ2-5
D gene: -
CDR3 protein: CASRGGRLGPQYF
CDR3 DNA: TGTGCCAGCAGGGGGGGACGGCTAGGGCCCCAGTACTTC

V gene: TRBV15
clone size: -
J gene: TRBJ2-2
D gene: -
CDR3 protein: CATSSPRDGTGELFF
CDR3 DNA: TGTGCCACCAGCAGTCCCAGGGATGGTACCGGGGAGCTGTTTTTT

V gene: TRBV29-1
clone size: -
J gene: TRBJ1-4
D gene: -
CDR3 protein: CSAGINEKLFF
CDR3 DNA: TGCAGCGCCGGGATAAATGAAAAACTGTTTTTT

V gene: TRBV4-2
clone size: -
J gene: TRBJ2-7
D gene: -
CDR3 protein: CASSTPTAPGQYF
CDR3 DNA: TGTGCCAGCAGCACACCGACCGCCCCCGGCCAGTACTTC

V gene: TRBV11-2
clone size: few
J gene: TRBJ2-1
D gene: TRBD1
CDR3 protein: CASSFPRGGLRQGGNNEQFF
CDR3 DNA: TGTGCCAGCAGCTTCCCCAGGGGAGGTTTGCGACAGGGGGGGAACAATGAGCAGTTCTTC

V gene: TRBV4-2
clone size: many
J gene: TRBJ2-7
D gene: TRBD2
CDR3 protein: CASSSQAGENLEQYF
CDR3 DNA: TGTGCCAGCAGCTCGCAAGCGGGGGAGAATTTAGAGCAGTACTTC

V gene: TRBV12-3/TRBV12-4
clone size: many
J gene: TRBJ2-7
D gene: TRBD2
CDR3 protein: CASRYSGSSYEQYF
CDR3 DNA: TGTGCCAGCAGATATAGCGGGAGCTCCTACGAGCAGTACTTC

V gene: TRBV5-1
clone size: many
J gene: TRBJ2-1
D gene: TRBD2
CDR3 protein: CASSLEGLAGWGEQFF
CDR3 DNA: TGCGCCAGCAGCTTGGAGGGGCTAGCGGGATGGGGCGAGCAGTTCTTC

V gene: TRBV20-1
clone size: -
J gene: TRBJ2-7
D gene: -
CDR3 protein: CSARDWAGQIYEQYF
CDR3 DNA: TGCAGTGCTAGAGATTGGGCGGGACAGATCTACGAGCAGTACTTC

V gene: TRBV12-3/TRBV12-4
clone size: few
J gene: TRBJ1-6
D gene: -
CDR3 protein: CASSLFPAGVAPLHF
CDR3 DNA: TGTGCCAGCAGTTTATTCCCCGCCGGTGTGGCACCCCTCCACTTT

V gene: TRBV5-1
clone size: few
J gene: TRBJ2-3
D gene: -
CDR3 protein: CASSGDGRGDTQYF
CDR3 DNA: TGCGCCAGCAGCGGGGACGGCCGCGGGGATACGCAGTATTTT

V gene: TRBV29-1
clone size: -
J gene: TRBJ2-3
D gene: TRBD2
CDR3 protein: CSVDFRASGRMDTQYF
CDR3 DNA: TGCAGCGTTGACTTTAGGGCTAGCGGGAGAATGGATACGCAGTATTTT

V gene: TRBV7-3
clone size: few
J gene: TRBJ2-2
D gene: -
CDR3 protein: CASSFNFHTGELFF
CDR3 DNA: TGTGCCAGCAGCTTTAACTTCCACACCGGGGAGCTGTTTTTT

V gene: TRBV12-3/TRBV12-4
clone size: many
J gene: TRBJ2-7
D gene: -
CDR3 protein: CASRTGATYEQYF
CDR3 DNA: TGTGCCAGCAGAACCGGGGCTACCTACGAGCAGTACTTC

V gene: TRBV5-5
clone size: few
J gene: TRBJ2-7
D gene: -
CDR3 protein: CASSLLTLGTYEQYF
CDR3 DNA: TGTGCCAGCAGCTTGTTAACGTTGGGGACCTACGAGCAGTACTTC

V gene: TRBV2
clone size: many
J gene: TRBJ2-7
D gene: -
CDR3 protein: CASSEIGGPTYEQYF
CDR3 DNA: TGTGCCAGCAGTGAAATTGGGGGGCCTACCTACGAGCAGTACTTC

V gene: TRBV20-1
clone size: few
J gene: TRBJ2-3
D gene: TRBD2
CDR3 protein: CSARDLSGSLSTDTQYF
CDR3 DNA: TGCAGTGCTAGAGATCTAAGCGGGAGTTTGAGCACAGATACGCAGTATTTT

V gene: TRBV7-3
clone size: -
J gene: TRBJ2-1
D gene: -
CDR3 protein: CASSSAGTNEQFF
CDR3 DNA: TGTGCCAGCAGCTCCGCCGGGACAAATGAGCAGTTCTTC

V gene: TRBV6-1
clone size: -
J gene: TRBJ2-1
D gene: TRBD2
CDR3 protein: CASSPTGTSGSYNEQFF
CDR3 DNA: TGTGCCAGCAGTCCAACCGGGACTAGCGGCTCCTACAATGAGCAGTTCTTC

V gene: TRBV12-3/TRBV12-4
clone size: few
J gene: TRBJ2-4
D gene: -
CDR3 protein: CASSLRAKRVDIQYF
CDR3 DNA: TGTGCCAGCAGTTTGCGGGCTAAAAGGGTAGACATTCAGTACTTC

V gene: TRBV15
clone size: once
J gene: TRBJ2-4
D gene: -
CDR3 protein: CATSRDSMVRYF
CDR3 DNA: TGTGCCACCAGCAGAGATTCCATGGTGAGGTACTTC

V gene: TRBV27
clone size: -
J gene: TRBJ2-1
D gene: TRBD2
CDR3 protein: CASSYSGLLASGNYNEQFF
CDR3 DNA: TGTGCCAGCAGTTACTCGGGGTTACTAGCTAGCGGGAACTACAATGAGCAGTTCTTC

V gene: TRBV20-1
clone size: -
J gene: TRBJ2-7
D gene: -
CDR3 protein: CSARDIAGTYEQYF
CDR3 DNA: TGCAGTGCTAGAGATATAGCCGGTACCTACGAGCAGTACTTC

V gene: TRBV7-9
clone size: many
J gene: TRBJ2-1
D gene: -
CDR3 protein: CASSLGPGGSSYNEQFF
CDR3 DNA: TGTGCCAGCAGCTTAGGTCCAGGGGGGAGCTCCTACAATGAGCAGTTCTTC

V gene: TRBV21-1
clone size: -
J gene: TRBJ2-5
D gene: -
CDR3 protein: CASSPDRDQITTQETQYF
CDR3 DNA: TGTGCCAGCAGTCCAGACAGGGATCAAATTACTACACAAGAGACCCAGTACTTC

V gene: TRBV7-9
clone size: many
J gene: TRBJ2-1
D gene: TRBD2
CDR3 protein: CASSPRLAGENNEQFF
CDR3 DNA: TGTGCCAGCAGCCCCCGACTAGCGGGAGAGAACAATGAGCAGTTCTTC